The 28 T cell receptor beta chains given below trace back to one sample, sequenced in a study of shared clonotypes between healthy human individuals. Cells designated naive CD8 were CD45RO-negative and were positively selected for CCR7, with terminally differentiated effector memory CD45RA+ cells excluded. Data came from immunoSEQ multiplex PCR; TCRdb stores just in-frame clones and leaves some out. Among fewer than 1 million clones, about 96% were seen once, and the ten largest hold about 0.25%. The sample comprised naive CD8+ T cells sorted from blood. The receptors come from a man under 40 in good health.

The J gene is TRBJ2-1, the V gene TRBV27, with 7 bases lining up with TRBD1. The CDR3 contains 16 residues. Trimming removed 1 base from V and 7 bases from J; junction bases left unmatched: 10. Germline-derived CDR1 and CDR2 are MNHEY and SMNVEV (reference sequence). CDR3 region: CASSLYRDRAHNEQFF. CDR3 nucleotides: TGTGCCAGCAGTTTATACCGAGACAGGGCGCATAATGAGCAGTTCTTC.

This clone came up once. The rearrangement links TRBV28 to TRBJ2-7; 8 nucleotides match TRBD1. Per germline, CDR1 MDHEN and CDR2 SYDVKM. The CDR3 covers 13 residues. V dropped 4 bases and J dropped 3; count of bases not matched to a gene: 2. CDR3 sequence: CASSSDRVYEQYF. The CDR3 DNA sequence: TGTGCCAGCAGTTCGGACAGGGTCTACGAGCAGTACTTC.

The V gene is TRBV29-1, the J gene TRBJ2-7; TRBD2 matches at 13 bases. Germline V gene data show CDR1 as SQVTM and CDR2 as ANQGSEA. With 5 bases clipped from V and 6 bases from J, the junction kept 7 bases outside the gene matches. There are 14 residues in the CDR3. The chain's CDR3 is CSVFGLAGESEQYF. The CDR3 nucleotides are TGCAGCGTTTTCGGACTAGCGGGAGAATCCGAGCAGTACTTC.

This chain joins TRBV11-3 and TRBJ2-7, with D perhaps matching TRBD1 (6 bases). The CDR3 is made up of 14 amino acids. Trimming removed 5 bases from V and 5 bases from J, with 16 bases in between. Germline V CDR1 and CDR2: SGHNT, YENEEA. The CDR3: CASSSNRAPDEQYF. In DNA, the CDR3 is TGTGCCAGCAGCAGCAACAGGGCCCCGGACGAGCAGTACTTC. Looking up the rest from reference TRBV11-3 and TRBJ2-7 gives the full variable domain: EAGVVQSPRYKIIEKKQPVAFWCNPISGHNTLYWYLQNLGQGPELLIRYENEEAVDDSQLPKDRFSAERLKGVDSTLKIQPAELGDSAVYLCASSSNRAPDEQYFGPGTRLTVT.

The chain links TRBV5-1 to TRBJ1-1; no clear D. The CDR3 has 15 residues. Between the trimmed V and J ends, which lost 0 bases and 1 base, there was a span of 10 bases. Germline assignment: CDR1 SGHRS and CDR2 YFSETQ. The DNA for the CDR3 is TGCGCCAGCAGCTTGGAGGGCAGCCCGAACACTGAAGCTTTCTTT. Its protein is CASSLEGSPNTEAFF.

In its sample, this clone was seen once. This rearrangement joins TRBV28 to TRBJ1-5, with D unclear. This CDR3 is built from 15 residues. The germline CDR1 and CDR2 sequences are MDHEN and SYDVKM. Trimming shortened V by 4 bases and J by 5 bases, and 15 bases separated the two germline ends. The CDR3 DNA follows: TGTGCCAGCAGTTCACGCATGCACGACTATCAGCCCCAGCATTTT. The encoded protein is CASSSRMHDYQPQHF.

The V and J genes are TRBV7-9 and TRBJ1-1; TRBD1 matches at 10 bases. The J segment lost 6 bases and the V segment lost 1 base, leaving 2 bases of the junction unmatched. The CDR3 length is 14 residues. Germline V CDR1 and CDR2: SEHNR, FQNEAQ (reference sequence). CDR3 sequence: CASSLVGQGPEAFF. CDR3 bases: TGTGCCAGCAGCTTAGTGGGACAGGGGCCTGAAGCTTTCTTT.

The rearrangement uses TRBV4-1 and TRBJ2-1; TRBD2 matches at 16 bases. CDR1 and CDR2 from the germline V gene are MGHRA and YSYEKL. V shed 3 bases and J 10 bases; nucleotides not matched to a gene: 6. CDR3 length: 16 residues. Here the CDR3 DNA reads TGCGCCAGCAGCCAGATGGGGACTAGCGGGAGGGACGAGCAGTTCTTC. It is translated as CASSQMGTSGRDEQFF.

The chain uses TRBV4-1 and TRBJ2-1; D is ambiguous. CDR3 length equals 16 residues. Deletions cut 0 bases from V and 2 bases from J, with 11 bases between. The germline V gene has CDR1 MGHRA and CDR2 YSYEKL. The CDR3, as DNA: TGCGCCAGCAGCCAAGATTCCCCCCTCGCCTACAATGAGCAGTTCTTC. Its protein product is CASSQDSPLAYNEQFF.

In nucleotides, the CDR3 is TGTGCCAGCAGCCGCTCCGGCGGGAGGGCCCAGGAGCAGTTCTTC. Translating it yields CASSRSGGRAQEQFF. The chain couples TRBV9 to TRBJ2-1, with 9 nucleotides matching TRBD2. Germline trimming cut 4 bases from V and 10 bases from J; bases unmatched to any gene: 12. The CDR3 loop spans 15 amino acids. Per the germline V gene, CDR1 is SGDLS and CDR2 is YYNGEE.

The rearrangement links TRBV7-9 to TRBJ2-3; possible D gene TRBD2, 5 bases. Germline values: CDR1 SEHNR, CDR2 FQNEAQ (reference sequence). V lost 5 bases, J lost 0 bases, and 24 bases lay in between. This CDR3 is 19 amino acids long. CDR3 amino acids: CASSPAWDWERSSTDTQYF. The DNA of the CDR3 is TGTGCCAGCAGCCCCGCCTGGGATTGGGAGCGGTCTAGCACAGATACGCAGTATTTT.

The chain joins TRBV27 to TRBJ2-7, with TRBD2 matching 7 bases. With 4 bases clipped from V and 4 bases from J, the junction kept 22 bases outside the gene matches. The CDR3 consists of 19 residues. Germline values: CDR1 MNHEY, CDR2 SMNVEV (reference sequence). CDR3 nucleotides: TGTGCCAGCAGTTCATGGATTAGAAGGTCGGGAGCGGGATCGTACGAGCAGTACTTC. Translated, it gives CASSSWIRRSGAGSYEQYF.

The CDR3 protein is CASSMGSRHEQYF. As DNA, the CDR3 is TGTGCCAGTAGTATGGGGAGTCGGCACGAGCAGTACTTC. V usage is TRBV19 and J usage is TRBJ2-7; a weak D match, TRBD2 (5 bases). Germline V gives CDR1 LNHDA, CDR2 SQIVND (reference sequence). The CDR3 has 13 residues. Between the trimmed V and J ends, which lost 3 bases and 5 bases, there was a span of 11 bases.

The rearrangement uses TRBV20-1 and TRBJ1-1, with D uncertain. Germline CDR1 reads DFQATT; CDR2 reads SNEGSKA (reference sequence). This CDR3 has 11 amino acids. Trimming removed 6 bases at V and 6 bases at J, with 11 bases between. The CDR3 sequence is CSARRVAEAFF. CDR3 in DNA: TGCAGTGCAAGAAGGGTAGCTGAAGCTTTCTTT.

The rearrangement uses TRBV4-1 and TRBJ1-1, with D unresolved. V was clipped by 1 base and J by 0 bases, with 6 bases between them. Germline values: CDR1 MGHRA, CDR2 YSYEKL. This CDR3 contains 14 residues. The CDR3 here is CASSQVTMNTEAFF. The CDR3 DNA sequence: TGCGCCAGCAGCCAAGTAACGATGAACACTGAAGCTTTCTTT.

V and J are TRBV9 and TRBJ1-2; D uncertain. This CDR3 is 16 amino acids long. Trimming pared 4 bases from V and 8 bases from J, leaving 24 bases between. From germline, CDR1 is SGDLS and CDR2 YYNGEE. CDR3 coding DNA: TGTGCCAGCAGCCCCTGGGGAAGTTCAACTATGGAAGGCTACACCTTC. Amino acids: CASSPWGSSTMEGYTF.

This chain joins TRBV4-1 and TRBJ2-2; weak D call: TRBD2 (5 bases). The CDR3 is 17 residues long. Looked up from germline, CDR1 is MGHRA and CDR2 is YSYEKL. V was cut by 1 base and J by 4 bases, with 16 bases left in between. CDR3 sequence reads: CASSQAATPGVTGELFF. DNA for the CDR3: TGCGCCAGCAGCCAAGCAGCAACCCCCGGGGTCACCGGGGAGCTGTTTTTT.

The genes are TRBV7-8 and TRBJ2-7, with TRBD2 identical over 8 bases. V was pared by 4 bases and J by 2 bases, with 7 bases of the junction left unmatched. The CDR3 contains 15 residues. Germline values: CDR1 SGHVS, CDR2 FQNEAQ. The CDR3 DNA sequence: TGTGCCAGCAGCTCCCCGACTAGCGCTACCTACGAGCAGTACTTC. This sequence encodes CASSSPTSATYEQYF.

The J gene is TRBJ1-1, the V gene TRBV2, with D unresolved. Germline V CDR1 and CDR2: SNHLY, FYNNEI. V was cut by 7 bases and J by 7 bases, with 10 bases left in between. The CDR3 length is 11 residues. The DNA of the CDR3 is TGTGCCAGCATTGTAAGGGATGAAGCTTTCTTT. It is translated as CASIVRDEAFF.

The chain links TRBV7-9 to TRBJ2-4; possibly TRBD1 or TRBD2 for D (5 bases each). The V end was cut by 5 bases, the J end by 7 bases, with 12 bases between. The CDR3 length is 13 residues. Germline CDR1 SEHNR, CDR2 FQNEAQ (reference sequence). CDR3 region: CASSHGTENIQYF. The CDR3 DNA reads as TGTGCCAGCAGCCACGGGACCGAGAACATTCAGTACTTC.

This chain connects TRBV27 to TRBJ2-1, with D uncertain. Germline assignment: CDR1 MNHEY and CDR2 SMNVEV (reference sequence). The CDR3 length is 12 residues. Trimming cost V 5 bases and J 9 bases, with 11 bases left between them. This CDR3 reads CASSTLFSEQFF. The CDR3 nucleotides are TGTGCCAGCAGTACCCTTTTCAGTGAGCAGTTCTTC.

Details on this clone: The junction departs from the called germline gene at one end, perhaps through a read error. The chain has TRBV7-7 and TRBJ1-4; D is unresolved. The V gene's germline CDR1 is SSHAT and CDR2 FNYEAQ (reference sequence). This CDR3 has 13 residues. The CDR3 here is CASSLGRREKLFF. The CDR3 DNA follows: TGTGCTAGCAGCTTAGGCCGGAGGGAAAAACTGTTTTTT.

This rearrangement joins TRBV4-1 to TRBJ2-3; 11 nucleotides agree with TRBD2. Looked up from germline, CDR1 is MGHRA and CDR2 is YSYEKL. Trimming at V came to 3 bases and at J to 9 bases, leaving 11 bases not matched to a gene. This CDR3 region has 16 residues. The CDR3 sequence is CASSQSGTSGSYTQYF. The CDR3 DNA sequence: TGCGCCAGCAGCCAGTCTGGGACTAGCGGTAGCTACACGCAGTATTTT.

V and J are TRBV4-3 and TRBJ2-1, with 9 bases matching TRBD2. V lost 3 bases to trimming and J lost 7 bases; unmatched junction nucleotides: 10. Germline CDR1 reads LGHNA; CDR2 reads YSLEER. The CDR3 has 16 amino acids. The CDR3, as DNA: TGCGCCAGCAGCCACCAAGCGGCGGGAGGGAGGAATGAGCAGTTCTTC. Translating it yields CASSHQAAGGRNEQFF.

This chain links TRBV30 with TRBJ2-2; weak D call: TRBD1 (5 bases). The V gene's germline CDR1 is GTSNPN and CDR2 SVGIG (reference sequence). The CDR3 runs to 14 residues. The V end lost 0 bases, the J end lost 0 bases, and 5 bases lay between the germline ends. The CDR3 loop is CAWSVDTNTGELFF. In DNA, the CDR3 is TGTGCCTGGAGTGTGGACACGAACACCGGGGAGCTGTTTTTT.

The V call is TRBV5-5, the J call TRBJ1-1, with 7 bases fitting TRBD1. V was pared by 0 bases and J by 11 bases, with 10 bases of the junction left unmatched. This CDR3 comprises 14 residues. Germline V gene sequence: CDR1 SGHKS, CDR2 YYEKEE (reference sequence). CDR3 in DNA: TGTGCCAGCAGCTTGGAGAGGGGGCCGTGGGAGGCTTTCTTT. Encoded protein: CASSLERGPWEAFF.

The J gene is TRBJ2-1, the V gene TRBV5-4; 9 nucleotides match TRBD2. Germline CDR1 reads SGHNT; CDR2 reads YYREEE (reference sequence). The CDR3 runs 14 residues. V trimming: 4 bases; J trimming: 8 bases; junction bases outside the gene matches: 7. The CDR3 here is CASSKGREGHEQFF. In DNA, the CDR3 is TGTGCCAGCAGCAAAGGGCGGGAGGGCCATGAGCAGTTCTTC.

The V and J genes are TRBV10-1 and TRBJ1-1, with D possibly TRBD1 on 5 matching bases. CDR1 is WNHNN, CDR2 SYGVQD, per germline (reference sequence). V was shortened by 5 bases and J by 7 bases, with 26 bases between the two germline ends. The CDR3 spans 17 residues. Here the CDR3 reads CASSPYTGGETNGEAFF. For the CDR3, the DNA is TGCGCCAGCAGTCCTTATACAGGCGGAGAAACCAACGGTGAAGCTTTCTTT.